A single sample gave rise to the 22 T cell receptor beta chains below, sequenced in a study of glioma-infiltrating T cells. TCR alpha and beta CDR3 regions were amplified from RNA using iRepertoire nested multiplex PCR. TCRdb redid the calling of the multiplex PCR reads with MiXCR, one entry per CDR3 protein. The sample includes around 140,000 distinct CDR3 sequences, about 39% seen only once; the top ten take about a fifth. Input material: glioma tissue, nonneoplastic brain tissue, or PBMCs (not recorded which). The receptors were gathered from a human donor with low-grade glioma or glioblastoma, undergoing nonglioma brain surgery, or in good health (not recorded which).

The rearrangement joins TRBV12-3 or TRBV12-4 to TRBJ2-5; D gene ambiguous. This CDR3 is 14 amino acids long. The ends were cut back, 3 bases at V and 3 bases at J, with 11 bases in the middle. CDR3 in amino acids: CASSFLRTEETQYF. The CDR3 region has the DNA TGTGCCAGCAGTTTTCTGAGGACGGAAGAGACCCAGTACTTC.

The rearrangement links TRBV2 to TRBJ1-2; 8 nucleotides align to TRBD1. The CDR3 loop spans 13 amino acids. CDR1 is SNHLY and CDR2 is FYNNEI in the germline V gene. As DNA, the CDR3 is TGTGCGTCCGGACCCCAGGGGGCATTAGGCTACACCTTC. Translation: CASGPQGALGYTF.

The DNA of the CDR3 is TGCAGCGTTGAAGGGCTAGCGATCACTACAGATACGCAGTATTTT. Protein product: CSVEGLAITTDTQYF. The chain uses TRBV29-1 and TRBJ2-3; perhaps TRBD2 as D (6 bases). Trimming removed 1 base at V and 3 bases at J, with 14 bases between. The CDR3 is 15 residues long. Germline-derived CDR1 and CDR2 are SQVTM and ANQGSEA.

This clonotype turned up a few times. The chain links TRBV4-1 to TRBJ2-1, with 8 bases lining up with TRBD2. V lost 3 bases to trimming and J lost 0 bases; unmatched junction nucleotides: 7. From germline, CDR1 is MGHRA and CDR2 YSYEKL. The CDR3 extends over 17 amino acids. In DNA, the CDR3 is TGCGCCAGCAGCCAGATAGCGGGACTGGACTCCTACAATGAGCAGTTCTTC. Amino acid sequence: CASSQIAGLDSYNEQFF.

This clonotype was found a few times. The chain is built from TRBV20-1 and TRBJ1-1; TRBD1 is a possible D gene (5 bases). Between the trimmed V and J ends, which lost 6 bases and 1 base, there was a span of 12 bases. The CDR3 contains 13 residues. The germline CDR1 and CDR2 sequences are DFQATT and SNEGSKA (reference sequence). The CDR3 nucleotides are TGCAGTGCGTCAGGGCTCTCGAACACTGAAGCTTTCTTT. Protein product: CSASGLSNTEAFF.

This sequence joins TRBV20-1 and TRBJ2-7; 8 bases agree with TRBD2. Per germline, CDR1 DFQATT and CDR2 SNEGSKA (reference sequence). CDR3 size: 15 residues. V lost 0 bases and J lost 3; bases outside the gene matches: 7. The CDR3 region has the DNA TGCAGTGCTAGAGATCTGAGTAGCGGGGTCTACGAGCAGTACTTC. Its translation: CSARDLSSGVYEQYF.

In the case of this clonotype: This may come from a read error, since a much larger clone is one base off. The V call is TRBV12-3 or TRBV12-4, the J call TRBJ1-5, with D perhaps TRBD1 (6 bases). The V end lost 2 bases, the J end lost 1 base, and 12 bases lay between the germline ends. CDR3 length: 16 residues. The CDR3, as DNA: TGTGCCAGCAGTTTAAGCAGGGGAGAAAGCAATCAGCCCCAGCATTTT. This codes for CASSLSRGESNQPQHF.

This clonotype was counted ten times or more. V usage is TRBV7-9 and J usage is TRBJ1-1; a possible D gene is TRBD1 (6 bases). Trimming pared 6 bases from V and 10 bases from J, leaving 15 bases between. The germline CDR1 and CDR2 sequences are SEHNR and FQNEAQ (reference sequence). CDR3 length: 12 residues. The CDR3 DNA reads TGTGCCAGCAGAACCGGACAGCCACCAGCTTTCTTT. As protein: CASRTGQPPAFF.

This clonotype was observed at least ten times. V and J are TRBV27 and TRBJ2-7; TRBD2 aligns across 8 bases. The germline V gene encodes CDR1 MNHEY and CDR2 SMNVEV (reference sequence). This CDR3 is 14 amino acids long. The V segment lost 2 bases and the J segment 3 bases; nucleotides outside the gene matches: 3. The CDR3 DNA reads TGTGCCAGCAGTTTAACGGGAGGGTACTACGAGCAGTACTTC. Its protein product is CASSLTGGYYEQYF.

V is TRBV20-1 and J is TRBJ2-5; TRBD2 aligns across 7 bases. Germline CDR1 DFQATT, CDR2 SNEGSKA (reference sequence). The CDR3 loop spans 14 amino acids. Trimming cost V 7 bases and J 2 bases; bases outside gene matches: 10. The CDR3 sequence is CSVPSGTGQETQYF. CDR3 bases: TGCAGTGTCCCCAGCGGGACGGGACAAGAGACCCAGTACTTC.

The chain uses TRBV6-1 and TRBJ1-2; TRBD1 matches at 8 bases. The V segment lost 4 bases and the J segment 2 bases; nucleotides outside the gene matches: 3. This CDR3 is built from 14 residues. Germline CDR1 is MNHNS and CDR2 is SASEGT. The CDR3 bases are TGTGCCAGCAGTGCAGGGGGCGTGAACTATGGCTACACCTTC. Amino acids: CASSAGGVNYGYTF.

The J gene is TRBJ2-1, the V gene TRBV7-9, with D perhaps TRBD1 (5 bases). Germline V gene data show CDR1 as SEHNR and CDR2 as FQNEAQ (reference sequence). The CDR3 sequence is 15 residues long. Deletions cut 3 bases from V and 2 bases from J, with 11 bases between. The CDR3 here is CASSFGRVAYNEQFF. For the CDR3, the DNA is TGTGCCAGCAGCTTCGGCAGGGTCGCCTACAATGAGCAGTTCTTC.

By sample fraction, this clonotype is medium-sized (0.01 to 0.1%). This sequence joins TRBV20-1 and TRBJ2-1; a weak D match, TRBD2 (5 bases). Trimming took off 6 bases at V and 8 bases at J, with 8 bases between the two ends. The CDR3 has 10 amino acids. Germline V gives CDR1 DFQATT, CDR2 SNEGSKA (reference sequence). This CDR3 reads CSARGYEQFF. The CDR3 DNA reads TGCAGTGCCCGGGGTTATGAGCAGTTCTTC.

V usage is TRBV20-1 and J usage is TRBJ2-7; D is unresolved. Trimming removed 5 bases from V and 2 bases from J, with 7 bases in between. This CDR3 contains 11 residues. Germline V lookup: CDR1 DFQATT, CDR2 SNEGSKA (reference sequence). The CDR3 DNA reads TGCAGTGCTTACCTACCCTACGAGCAGTACTTC. It yields the protein CSAYLPYEQYF.

The chain combines TRBV4-2 with TRBJ2-5; 7 positions agree with TRBD1. The CDR3 totals 15 residues. Germline CDR1 LGHNA, CDR2 YNFKEQ. Trimming at V came to 4 bases and at J to 0 bases, leaving 5 bases not matched to a gene. The CDR3: CASSPGQTYQETQYF. The DNA for the CDR3 is TGTGCCAGCAGCCCGGGACAGACGTACCAAGAGACCCAGTACTTC.

V is TRBV7-2 and J is TRBJ2-3; D is undetermined. Per germline, CDR1 SGHTA and CDR2 FQGNSA. This CDR3 has 13 residues. Trimming removed 6 bases from V and 2 bases from J, with 9 bases in between. CDR3 DNA: TGTGCCAGCAGAATCGACCCCACAGATACGCAGTATTTT. It translates to CASRIDPTDTQYF.

The chain employs TRBV12-3 or TRBV12-4 and TRBJ1-5; D remains ambiguous. With 5 bases removed from V and 5 bases from J, the gap between germline ends came to 10 bases. CDR3 length: 13 residues. This CDR3 is CASSPALDQPQHF. CDR3 coding DNA: TGTGCCAGCAGTCCAGCACTCGATCAGCCCCAGCATTTT.

This chain links TRBV20-1 with TRBJ1-2, with D hard to call. Germline loops: CDR1 DFQATT, CDR2 SNEGSKA (reference sequence). CDR3 length equals 11 residues. The ends were cut back, 7 bases at V and 0 bases at J, with 6 bases in the middle. CDR3 sequence: CSVRTNYGYTF. The CDR3 bases are TGCAGTGTCCGAACTAACTATGGCTACACCTTC.

V usage is TRBV20-1 and J usage is TRBJ2-7; 8 bases map to TRBD1. Trimming took 1 base from V and 2 from J; bases not matched to a gene: 7. Germline V lookup: CDR1 DFQATT, CDR2 SNEGSKA (reference sequence). CDR3 length: 15 residues. The CDR3 nucleotides are TGCAGTGCTAGAGTCCGGGGACAGGTCACCTACGAGCAGTACTTC. Protein sequence: CSARVRGQVTYEQYF.

A single count supports this clonotype. The rearrangement links TRBV6-6 to TRBJ2-1, with 11 bases that match TRBD2. The CDR3 length is 16 residues. Unmatched junction bases numbered 10, after V lost 5 bases and J lost 7 bases. Germline CDR1 reads MNHNY; CDR2 reads SVGAGI (reference sequence). The chain's CDR3 is CASSVLAGGTRNEQFF. Written as DNA, the CDR3 is TGTGCCAGCAGTGTTCTAGCGGGGGGCACGAGGAATGAGCAGTTCTTC.

V and J are TRBV6-5 and TRBJ2-3; weak D call: TRBD2 (6 bases). The CDR3 has 18 residues. In germline, CDR1 is MNHEY, CDR2 SVGAGI. V lost 0 bases, J lost 2 bases, and 18 bases lay in between. Here the CDR3 DNA reads TGTGCCAGCAGTTACTCGCCCGCTAGCGCCGCGATCACAGATACGCAGTATTTT. Residues: CASSYSPASAAITDTQYF.

The V call is TRBV25-1, the J call TRBJ2-1, with D maybe TRBD1 (5 bases). There are 16 residues in the CDR3. Germline-derived CDR1 and CDR2 are MGHDK and SYGVNS. Trimming removed 1 base from V and 6 bases from J, with 16 bases in between. The CDR3 loop reads CASSESWGAVSNEQFF. The CDR3 nucleotides are TGTGCCAGCAGTGAATCGTGGGGCGCGGTTAGCAATGAGCAGTTCTTC.